The 32 T cell receptor beta chains in this list originate from one sample, sequenced in a study of cytomegalovirus exposure and HLA in healthy donors. The PCR ran on 60 Vbeta and 13 Jbeta primers. Method: immunoSEQ multiplex PCR; TCRdb's copy keeps in-frame clones and lacks some. The repertoire holds about 160,000 clones, with 87% as singletons. Sequenced material: PBMCs. The origin of the receptors is a woman under 40 in good health and CMV-seronegative.

In its sample, this clone was seen once. The germline gene is not matched at one end of the junction; a read error may be the cause. V is TRBV5-1 and J is TRBJ2-3; 12 bases agree with TRBD2. The CDR3 has 17 residues. The germline CDR1 and CDR2 sequences are SGHRS and YFSETQ. Here the CDR3 reads CVSSFGLAGWQEDTQYF. The CDR3 nucleotides read TGCGTCAGCAGCTTTGGACTAGCGGGGTGGCAGGAAGATACGCAGTATTTT.

This clone was seen a single time. The chain recombines TRBV6-1 with TRBJ1-2; 9 positions match TRBD1. Germline-derived CDR1 and CDR2 are MNHNS and SASEGT. V shed 4 bases, J shed 8 bases, and the junction held 11 bases outside the gene matches. The CDR3 spans 15 residues. The CDR3 loop is CASSGGTGPREGYTF. The CDR3 DNA follows: TGTGCCAGCAGTGGGGGGACAGGGCCGAGGGAAGGCTACACCTTC.

The chain combines TRBV9 with TRBJ1-1; no reliable D call. Deletions cut 3 bases from V and 3 bases from J, with 15 bases between. The germline CDR1 and CDR2 sequences are SGDLS and YYNGEE. The length of the CDR3 is 15 residues. CDR3 sequence: CASSAYTGIHTEAFF. CDR3 nucleotides: TGTGCCAGCAGCGCATACACCGGGATACACACTGAAGCTTTCTTT.

The chain recombines TRBV5-4 with TRBJ2-7, with D possibly being TRBD1 (5 bases). The CDR3 length is 11 residues. Germline lookup yields CDR1 SGHNT and CDR2 YYREEE (reference sequence). Trimming cost V 4 bases and J 5 bases, with 7 bases left between them. CDR3 in DNA: TGTGCCAGCAGCGAAGGGGACGAGCAGTACTTC. Its protein product is CASSEGDEQYF.

This sequence joins TRBV6-1 and TRBJ1-2; 8 nucleotides line up with TRBD1. This CDR3 region has 15 residues. CDR1 and CDR2 (germline): MNHNS, SASEGT. The V segment lost 4 bases and the J segment 2 bases; nucleotides outside the gene matches: 6. Here the CDR3 reads CASSAGQGGNYGYTF. Written as DNA, the CDR3 is TGTGCCAGCAGTGCAGGACAGGGTGGGAACTATGGCTACACCTTC.

Only one count was recorded for this clone. The genes are TRBV6-1 and TRBJ2-3; 8 nucleotides agree with TRBD1. Germline CDR1 MNHNS, CDR2 SASEGT. The V segment lost 4 bases and the J segment 6 bases; nucleotides outside the gene matches: 12. The CDR3 is 16 amino acids. CDR3 coding DNA: TGTGCCAGCAGTGGGCCGGACAGGGCCTGGAGGGATACGCAGTATTTT. Translated, it gives CASSGPDRAWRDTQYF.

V usage is TRBV19 and J usage is TRBJ2-4, with 10 bases lining up with TRBD1. The V segment lost 5 bases and the J segment 5 bases; nucleotides outside the gene matches: 6. Germline-derived CDR1 and CDR2 are LNHDA and SQIVND (reference sequence). There are 15 residues in the CDR3. CDR3 DNA: TGTGCCAGTAGTTCGTTCGGGACAGGGGAAAACATTCAGTACTTC. It codes for CASSSFGTGENIQYF.

The rearrangement joins TRBV25-1 to TRBJ1-5, with D tentatively TRBD1 (5 bases). The CDR3 spans 15 residues. CDR1 is MGHDK, CDR2 SYGVNS, per germline. V shed 2 bases and J shed 4 bases, with 12 bases lying between them. The CDR3: CASSEIGGGNQPQHF. The CDR3 nucleotides read TGTGCCAGCAGTGAAATTGGGGGGGGAAATCAGCCCCAGCATTTT.

This chain joins TRBV5-1 and TRBJ2-1; maybe TRBD1 (6 bases). The CDR3 consists of 14 residues. V lost 3 bases to trimming and J lost 3 bases, with 10 bases between them. The germline V gene has CDR1 SGHRS and CDR2 YFSETQ. CDR3 coding DNA: TGCGCCAGCAGCTCCGGACAGATCTACAATGAGCAGTTCTTC. Its translation: CASSSGQIYNEQFF.

The chain carries TRBV30 and TRBJ1-3; weak D call: TRBD1 (6 bases). With 4 bases removed from V and 6 bases from J, the gap between germline ends came to 13 bases. This CDR3 contains 13 residues. Germline V gene data show CDR1 as GTSNPN and CDR2 as SVGIG (reference sequence). This chain's CDR3 is CAWTPRGPNTIYF. CDR3 nucleotides: TGTGCCTGGACTCCCAGGGGCCCAAACACCATATATTTT.

This chain connects TRBV6-1 to TRBJ2-3; possible D gene TRBD1, 5 bases. Trimming left V 4 bases short and J 1 base short, with 6 bases between. Germline lookup yields CDR1 MNHNS and CDR2 SASEGT. The CDR3 runs to 13 residues. CDR3 protein: CASSGGRTDTQYF. The CDR3 coding sequence is TGTGCCAGCAGTGGGGGCCGCACAGATACGCAGTATTTT.

The chain joins TRBV7-8 to TRBJ2-2; 8 bases align to TRBD1. The length of the CDR3 is 14 residues. Germline V lookup: CDR1 SGHVS, CDR2 FQNEAQ. V trimming: 5 bases; J trimming: 7 bases; junction bases outside the gene matches: 6. The CDR3 DNA reads as TGTGCCAGCAGCCCCCGGACAGGGATCGGGGAGCTGTTTTTT. Translated: CASSPRTGIGELFF.

The chain links TRBV9 to TRBJ1-3; TRBD1 matches 7 bases. The CDR3 has 13 amino acids. Germline V lookup: CDR1 SGDLS, CDR2 YYNGEE. V trimming: 3 bases; J trimming: 4 bases; junction bases outside the gene matches: 1. CDR3 bases: TGTGCCAGCAGCGACAGGGGAGGAAACACCATATATTTT. Protein: CASSDRGGNTIYF.

The chain has TRBV5-1 and TRBJ2-3, with 8 nucleotides matching TRBD1. V was clipped by 5 bases and J by 6 bases; unmatched bases: 11. Germline V gives CDR1 SGHRS, CDR2 YFSETQ. The CDR3 is 15 amino acids. CDR3 residues: CASSSDRAWGDTQYF. CDR3 nucleotide sequence: TGCGCCAGCAGTTCGGACAGGGCATGGGGGGATACGCAGTATTTT.

The genes are TRBV5-1 and TRBJ1-2, with TRBD1 matching 9 bases. The CDR3 spans 14 residues. J lost 8 bases, V lost 4 bases, and 9 bases had no gene match. Germline CDR1 reads SGHRS; CDR2 reads YFSETQ. CDR3 DNA sequence: TGCGCCAGCAGCCCGGGACAGGGAGGCAGAGGCTACACCTTC. It translates to CASSPGQGGRGYTF.

This clone appeared a few times. This rearrangement joins TRBV19 to TRBJ1-1; tentatively, D is TRBD1 (6 bases). Trimming cost V 7 bases and J 11 bases, with 14 bases left between them. This CDR3 has 11 amino acids. Germline values: CDR1 LNHDA, CDR2 SQIVND (reference sequence). This CDR3 is CASNQGLYAFF. In nucleotides, the CDR3 is TGTGCCAGTAATCAGGGGTTGTATGCTTTCTTT.

This chain connects TRBV2 to TRBJ2-6, with a weak D call TRBD1 (6 bases). Per germline, CDR1 SNHLY and CDR2 FYNNEI. The CDR3 consists of 15 residues. V lost 1 base and J lost 2, with 6 bases in between. CDR3 sequence reads: CASSEEGAGANVLTF. The CDR3 DNA sequence: TGTGCCAGCAGTGAAGAGGGGGCTGGGGCCAACGTCCTGACTTTC.

The chain employs TRBV29-1 and TRBJ2-1, with 7 bases that match TRBD1. Trimming cost V 7 bases and J 4 bases; bases outside gene matches: 10. Germline V gene sequence: CDR1 SQVTM, CDR2 ANQGSEA. The CDR3 is 14 amino acids. CDR3 loop: CSGLQGNIYNEQFF. CDR3 nucleotides: TGCAGCGGATTACAGGGGAATATTTACAATGAGCAGTTCTTC.

This chain links TRBV16 with TRBJ2-7; the match to TRBD1 covers 8 bases. This CDR3 has 14 amino acids. Looked up from germline, CDR1 is KGHSY and CDR2 is FQNENV. V gave up 3 bases and J gave up 3 bases; unmatched junction bases: 4. The CDR3 loop is CASSQTGVLYEQYF. DNA of the CDR3: TGTGCCAGCAGCCAGACAGGGGTACTCTACGAGCAGTACTTC.

This chain uses TRBV28 with TRBJ1-2; possibly TRBD1 for D (6 bases). The CDR3 contains 11 residues. V lost 8 bases, J lost 8 bases, and 12 bases lay in between. Germline assignment: CDR1 MDHEN and CDR2 SYDVKM. The CDR3 DNA sequence: TGTGCCAGCTTACAGGGAAAGGGCTACACCTTC. Protein: CASLQGKGYTF.

The CDR3 spells CASSPGTYNSPLHF. In nucleotides, the CDR3 is TGTGCCAGCAGTCCCGGGACCTATAATTCACCCCTCCACTTT. The chain has TRBV27 and TRBJ1-6; D uncertain. Trimming left V 5 bases short and J 2 bases short, with 7 bases between. Germline V lookup: CDR1 MNHEY, CDR2 SMNVEV (reference sequence). This CDR3 comprises 14 residues.

V and J are TRBV7-3 and TRBJ2-5; 7 nucleotides line up with TRBD2. Germline CDR1 and CDR2: SGHTA and FQGTGA. The CDR3 runs to 14 residues. V trimming: 1 base; J trimming: 11 bases; junction bases outside the gene matches: 10. CDR3 bases: TGTGCCAGCAGCTTAAGTGGGAGGGCCGGTGAGCAGTACTTC. This gives the protein CASSLSGRAGEQYF.

The chain has TRBV2 and TRBJ2-3; D gene uncertain. CDR3 length: 11 amino acids. V was clipped by 4 bases and J by 6 bases, with 5 bases between them. The germline V gene encodes CDR1 SNHLY and CDR2 FYNNEI. For the CDR3, the DNA is TGTGCCAGCAGTGCTGAGGATACGCAGTATTTT. Encoded protein: CASSAEDTQYF.

This chain uses TRBV5-6 with TRBJ2-5; TRBD1 aligns across 9 bases. With 2 bases clipped from V and 3 bases from J, the junction kept 14 bases outside the gene matches. This CDR3 region has 18 residues. CDR1 and CDR2 from the germline V gene are SGHDT and YYEEEE. CDR3: CASSFRTGDLLKEETQYF. The CDR3 region has the DNA TGTGCCAGCAGCTTTAGGACAGGGGACCTCTTAAAAGAAGAGACCCAGTACTTC.

The rearrangement joins TRBV30 to TRBJ2-5, with TRBD1 matching over 9 bases. The J call is doubtful: the DNA matches TRBJ2-7 better. This CDR3 is built from 13 residues. The germline CDR1 and CDR2 sequences are GTSNPN and SVGIG (reference sequence). CDR3 bases: TGTGCCTGTGACCGGGACAGGGTCTACGAGCAGTACTTC. Amino acid sequence: CACDRDRVYEQYF.

V and J are TRBV19 and TRBJ2-1; 10 bases are shared with TRBD2. Germline lookup yields CDR1 LNHDA and CDR2 SQIVND (reference sequence). V lost 5 bases to trimming and J lost 5 bases; unmatched junction nucleotides: 12. The CDR3 is 17 amino acids. The CDR3 protein is CASSATTGLAIHNEQFF. CDR3 sequence (DNA): TGTGCCAGTAGTGCGACGACGGGACTAGCGATCCACAATGAGCAGTTCTTC. Full variable domain (remainder filled in from reference TRBV19 and TRBJ2-1): DGGITQSPKYLFRKEGQNVTLSCEQNLNHDAMYWYRQDPGQGLRLIYYSQIVNDFQKGDIAEGYSVSREKKESFPLTVTSAQKNPTAFYLCASSATTGLAIHNEQFFGPGTRLTVL.

This chain uses TRBV28 with TRBJ1-4; D unresolved. Germline assignment: CDR1 MDHEN and CDR2 SYDVKM. Trimming stripped 3 bases from V and 8 bases from J, with 7 bases between. CDR3 length equals 12 residues. CDR3 in amino acids: CASSLVREKLFF. CDR3 bases: TGTGCCAGCAGTTTGGTACGGGAAAAACTGTTTTTT.

The rearrangement links TRBV6-5 to TRBJ2-3; 11 bases agree with TRBD1. CDR1 is MNHEY, CDR2 SVGAGI, per germline. V lost 8 bases to trimming and J lost 5 bases; unmatched junction nucleotides: 6. CDR3 length equals 14 residues. CDR3 protein: CASGQGANEDTQYF. CDR3 DNA: TGTGCCAGCGGACAGGGGGCGAATGAAGATACGCAGTATTTT.

The chain is built from TRBV13 and TRBJ2-5; D gene ambiguous. This CDR3 has 13 residues. Germline loops: CDR1 PRHDT, CDR2 FYEKMQ (reference sequence). Trimming took 0 bases from V and 5 from J, leaving 7 bases between them. The CDR3 bases are TGTGCCAGCAGCTTAGGCCTAAAGGAGACCCAGTACTTC. This sequence encodes CASSLGLKETQYF. Looking up the rest from reference TRBV13 and TRBJ2-5 gives the full variable domain: AAGVIQSPRHLIKEKRETATLKCYPIPRHDTVYWYQQGPGQDPQFLISFYEKMQSDKGSIPDRFSAQQFSDYHSELNMSSLELGDSALYFCASSLGLKETQYFGPGTRLLVL.

Remarks on this clone: Other DNA sequences from this sample encode an identical CDR3 as well. The rearrangement joins TRBV7-9 to TRBJ2-7, with D uncertain. Trimming pared 1 base from V and 4 bases from J, leaving 5 bases between. CDR3 length: 12 residues. Germline-derived CDR1 and CDR2 are SEHNR and FQNEAQ (reference sequence). CDR3 sequence reads: CASSLGVYEQYF. The DNA of the CDR3 is TGTGCCAGCAGCTTAGGCGTATACGAGCAGTACTTC.

The chain links TRBV9 to TRBJ2-7, with unresolved D. CDR3 length: 12 residues. Between the trimmed V and J ends, which lost 0 bases and 4 bases, there was a span of 5 bases. Germline values: CDR1 SGDLS, CDR2 YYNGEE. CDR3 region: CASSVDNYEQYF. The CDR3 DNA is TGTGCCAGCAGCGTAGACAATTACGAGCAGTACTTC.

The chain links TRBV15 to TRBJ1-1; D unclear. Germline CDR1 is LNHNV and CDR2 is YYDKDF (reference sequence). V lost 0 bases to trimming and J lost 3 bases, with 11 bases between them. The CDR3 is 15 amino acids. CDR3 loop: CATSRDSRFDTEAFF. The CDR3 DNA reads as TGTGCCACCAGCAGAGATTCACGGTTCGACACTGAAGCTTTCTTT. Filled out from reference TRBV15 and TRBJ1-1, the complete variable domain reads DAMVIQNPRYQVTQFGKPVTLSCSQTLNHNVMYWYQQKSSQAPKLLFHYYDKDFNNEADTPDNFQSRRPNTSFCFLDIRSPGLGDTAMYLCATSRDSRFDTEAFFGQGTRLTVV.